This TCR beta chain was documented in a study of shared clonotypes between healthy human individuals. Background on the study: Per donor, three plates held CD4 naive cells, three held CD4 memory, two held CD8 naive and one held CD8 memory.

The assay ran at deep level. Each PCR replicate from the sorted subsets contained 200 to 250 ng DNA, which is some 31,000 T cell genomes. Method: immunoSEQ multiplex PCR; TCRdb's copy keeps in-frame clones and lacks some. In the table there are about 2,100,000 clones, approximately 94% of which are singletons. Terminally differentiated effector memory CD45RA+ cells were left out of the naive CD8 fraction, which was CD45RO-negative and positively selected for CCR7. The CDR3 is 14 amino acids. The V and J ends lost 5 bases and 6 bases, in that order; junction bases with no gene match: 8. Germline V CDR1 and CDR2: MNHEY, SVGAGI.

This sequence originates from a man between 18 and 35 years old in good health. Some clones in this sample may be carry-over from other donors' samples. The chain has TRBV6-5 and TRBJ1-2; TRBD1 matches at 8 bases. Sequenced: naive CD8+ T cells from PBMCs. CDR3 amino acids: CASSMQGAPNGYTF. For the CDR3, the DNA is TGTGCCAGCAGTATGCAGGGGGCGCCCAATGGCTACACCTTC.